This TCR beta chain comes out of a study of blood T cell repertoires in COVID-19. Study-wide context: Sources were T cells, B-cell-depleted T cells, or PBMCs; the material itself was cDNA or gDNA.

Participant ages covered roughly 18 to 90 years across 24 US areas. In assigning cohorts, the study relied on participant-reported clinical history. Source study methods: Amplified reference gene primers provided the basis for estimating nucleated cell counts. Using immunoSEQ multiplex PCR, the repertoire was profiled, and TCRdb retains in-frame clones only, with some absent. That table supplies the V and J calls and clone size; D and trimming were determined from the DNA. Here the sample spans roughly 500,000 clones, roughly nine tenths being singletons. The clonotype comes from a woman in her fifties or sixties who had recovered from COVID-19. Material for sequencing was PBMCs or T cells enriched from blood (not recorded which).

In nucleotides, the CDR3 is TGTGCCAGCAGTTACTCGGGGCGGTATGGCTACACCTTC. Its protein product is CASSYSGRYGYTF. The rearrangement uses TRBV6-5 and TRBJ1-2; perhaps TRBD1 as D (5 bases). The CDR3 loop spans 13 amino acids. In germline, CDR1 is MNHEY, CDR2 SVGAGI. V was cut by 0 bases and J by 5 bases, with 7 bases left in between.